This TCR beta chain was obtained from a study of blood T cell repertoires in COVID-19 (dated by TCRdb to about 2020). Context from the whole study: The collaborator samples originated in the United States, Italy and Spain and spanned the acute and convalescent phases of COVID-19. The material from the prospective study consisted of cDNA or gDNA derived from T cells, B-cell-depleted T cells, or PBMCs. Deeply sampled blood TCRbeta repertoires from subjects exposed to, actively infected with, or recovered from COVID-19 were included in the dataset. The repertoires were released in a freely available public database meant as a resource for research on the immune response to SARS-CoV-2. Samples were obtained from the ongoing ImmuneRACE study (first 160 participants) and from about 1,300 subjects provided by 6 global collaborators. A de-identified subject ID, COVID-19 status, age in years and sex were almost always included in the sample metadata. Where available, HLA class I and class II types were obtained from metadata supplied by the sample provider rather than from assay-based typing. Overall study results and their limits: The quantity of clinical and demographic metadata differed by source and by participant and was supplied without curation.

TCRbeta CDR3 regions were amplified from genomic DNA by means of the immunoSEQ Assay, a bias-controlled multiplex PCR. In the original analysis: The number of nucleated cells in each sample was estimated from the amplification of reference gene primers within the assay. To quantify the absolute abundance of each unique TCRbeta CDR3 rearrangement, sequence reads were collapsed and filtered. For each sample, productive Simpson clonality was calculated as the square root of Simpson's diversity index across productive rearrangements. TCRdb stores this immuneACCESS table with in-frame sequences only. Part of the clones is absent; in the studies checked, under half of the shortfall reflects unresolved V genes, and no reason is known for the rest. For V, J and clone size, that table is used; D and trimming come from the DNA. The sample table contains about 300,000 clones; only one count was recorded for roughly 83% of them. The top ten constitute about 1.5% of the sample.

The V and J ends are trimmed by 0 bases and 8 bases, leaving 31 bases between them. CDR1 and CDR2 are read off the germline V gene as SGHAT and FQNNGV. Spanning cysteine to phenylalanine, the CDR3 consists of 20 amino acids. Left in the record is the CDR3 DNA by itself, 60 bases read in frame from the first base. About this clone itself: This receptor's antigen is unknown. No quality values exist for individual bases; no much larger clone is one base distant.

In Seattle, one collaborating source enrolled patients while the infection was active and tracked those patients longitudinally over the course of disease. The collaborating institutions used their own protocols to collect whole blood in K2EDTA tubes. For TCRbeta analysis, collaborators shipped samples in one of three forms: frozen whole blood, isolated PBMCs, or DNA extracted from either of those sample types. Sequencing was carried out using peripheral blood. The rearrangement joined TRBV11-2 to TRBJ1-2; a weak D assignment points to TRBD1 (6 bases agree). The sequence was collected from a human donor with COVID-19, enrolled during active disease. The donor label of this sample is uncertain. The DNA sequence is TGTGCCAGCAGCTTAGAGTACAGGGTTAGGACTCCCGAACTTCGGGGCGGCTACACCTTC. The translation is CASSLEYRVRTPELRGGYTF.